This T cell receptor (beta chain) was profiled in a study of OX40 agonist ivuxolimab in advanced cancers. Turning to the study itself: Patients received the agonistic anti-OX40 (CD134) antibody ivuxolimab. Patients were treated with intravenous ivuxolimab, dosed at 0.01 to 10 mg/kg and infused every 2 weeks. Among those treated, three patients had partial responses, one with hepatocellular carcinoma and two with cutaneous melanoma.

The V and J ends lost 4 bases and 7 bases, in that order; junction bases with no gene match: 2. The CDR3 has 12 residues. The germline V gene has CDR1 SGHNT and CDR2 YYREEE (reference sequence). The count of this clone is one. The antigen is undetermined. This table comes from immunoSEQ multiplex PCR, and its TCRdb copy is limited to in-frame clones, with some not included. The sample has 50,000 to 70,000 clones; approximately 90% are singletons. Regarding the study as a whole: Among the least clonally expanded were partial responders at 0.1-3.0 mg/kg.

The receptor comes from an adult with an advanced solid tumor such as melanoma, head and neck, liver or kidney cancer. This rearrangement joins TRBV5-4 to TRBJ2-1; 7 bases map to TRBD1. The material sequenced was CD4+ or CD8+ T cells sorted from blood, taken in a trial of the OX40 agonist ivuxolimab. The CDR3 DNA is TGTGCCAGCAGCCCACAGGGGAATGAGCAGTTCTTC. Its protein is CASSPQGNEQFF.